One sample yielded the 15 T cell receptor beta chains listed below, sequenced in a study of a mutant IDH1 vaccine in newly diagnosed glioma. Their recognized antigens are unknown. Sequenced by immunoSEQ multiplex PCR; TCRdb stores in-frame clones only, minus some. The sample has about 24,000 clones; 84% are singletons. The time point here: week 47, end of study. With topical imiquimod, each dose of the vaccine consisted of 300 ug of mutant IDH1 20-mer peptide. The input for sequencing was PBMCs, taken from a glioma patient whose treatment included an IDH1 peptide vaccine. All receptors come from a man between 35 and 55 years old with glioma.

The chain is built from TRBV5-1 and TRBJ2-7; TRBD1 agrees at 8 bases. Trimming at V came to 3 bases and at J to 2 bases, leaving 10 bases not matched to a gene. The CDR3 has 16 amino acids. Germline values: CDR1 SGHRS, CDR2 YFSETQ. The CDR3 reads CASSSRSGGRTYEQYF. The CDR3 DNA follows: TGCGCCAGCAGCTCCCGCTCAGGGGGCAGAACCTACGAGCAGTACTTC.

This chain uses TRBV10-3 with TRBJ1-4; possible D gene TRBD1, 6 bases. Per the germline V gene, CDR1 is ENHRY and CDR2 is SYGVKD. V gave up 2 bases and J gave up 8 bases, with 12 bases separating them. This CDR3 spans 14 amino acids. CDR3 sequence reads: CAISEESGDEKLFF. The CDR3 nucleotides are TGTGCCATCAGTGAGGAGTCAGGGGACGAAAAACTGTTTTTT.

This chain uses TRBV11-2 with TRBJ2-5; perhaps TRBD1 as D (5 bases). The CDR3 runs 15 residues. Germline CDR1 and CDR2: SGHAT and FQNNGV. V was shortened by 5 bases and J by 5 bases, with 18 bases between the two germline ends. CDR3 DNA sequence: TGTGCCAGCAGCCCACAGGAGAAAGAAGGGGAGACCCAGTACTTC. It specifies CASSPQEKEGETQYF.

The rearrangement joins TRBV18 to TRBJ2-3; D unresolved. CDR1 and CDR2 (germline): KGHSH, LQKENI. Trimming removed 5 bases from V and 2 bases from J, with 2 bases in between. CDR3 length: 11 residues. The DNA for the CDR3 is TGTGCCAGCTCATCCACAGATACGCAGTATTTT. Translation gives CASSSTDTQYF.

This chain connects TRBV7-2 to TRBJ2-1; 9 bases agree with TRBD2. V dropped 3 bases and J dropped 7; count of bases not matched to a gene: 16. The CDR3 totals 18 residues. Germline CDR1 and CDR2: SGHTA and FQGNSA. This CDR3 is CASSFYELRVAGVNEQFF. The CDR3, as DNA: TGTGCCAGCAGCTTTTACGAGTTGAGGGTAGCGGGAGTAAATGAGCAGTTCTTC. Variable domain in full (rest from reference TRBV7-2 and TRBJ2-1): GAGVSQSPSNKVTEKGKDVELRCDPISGHTALYWYRQSLGQGLEFLIYFQGNSAPDKSGLPSDRFSAERTGGSVSTLTIQRTQQEDSAVYLCASSFYELRVAGVNEQFFGPGTRLTVL.

The chain has TRBV2 and TRBJ2-1, with D maybe TRBD1 (6 bases). Trimming removed 9 bases from V and 0 bases from J, with 12 bases in between. The CDR3 is 14 residues long. In germline, CDR1 is SNHLY, CDR2 FYNNEI. Here the CDR3 reads CARTSGDSYNEQFF. DNA for the CDR3: TGTGCCAGAACATCAGGGGACTCCTACAATGAGCAGTTCTTC.

The genes are TRBV7-2 and TRBJ2-5; TRBD2 matches 14 bases. CDR3 length: 15 amino acids. The V gene's germline CDR1 is SGHTA and CDR2 FQGNSA. V was clipped by 5 bases and J by 4 bases; unmatched bases: 3. Written as DNA, the CDR3 is TGTGCCAGCAGCACCGGACTAGCGGGAGGAGAGACCCAGTACTTC. Its protein product is CASSTGLAGGETQYF.

The chain is built from TRBV25-1 and TRBJ2-4, with TRBD1 identical over 7 bases. This CDR3 region has 18 residues. Germline CDR1 reads MGHDK; CDR2 reads SYGVNS. With V trimmed by 4 bases and J by 7 bases, 19 bases remained unmatched. CDR3 region: CASSAPGQLTTGFNIQYF. The CDR3 bases are TGTGCCAGCAGTGCTCCGGGACAGTTAACTACTGGCTTTAACATTCAGTACTTC.

This chain connects TRBV7-2 to TRBJ2-7, with 10 bases matching TRBD1. The CDR3 length is 15 residues. Unmatched junction bases numbered 10, after V lost 4 bases and J lost 7 bases. Germline CDR1 SGHTA, CDR2 FQGNSA. The CDR3 region is CASSSMVTGGSEQYF. The CDR3 bases are TGTGCCAGCAGCTCTATGGTGACAGGGGGCTCGGAGCAGTACTTC.

This chain joins TRBV4-2 and TRBJ2-1, with 9 bases fitting TRBD2. This CDR3 region has 16 residues. V gave up 2 bases and J gave up 3 bases; unmatched junction bases: 5. Per the germline V gene, CDR1 is LGHNA and CDR2 is YNFKEQ. CDR3 amino acids: CASSQRSGGLYNEQFF. The CDR3 DNA follows: TGTGCCAGCAGCCAACGTAGCGGGGGCCTCTACAATGAGCAGTTCTTC.

The rearrangement links TRBV11-1 to TRBJ2-3, with D perhaps assigned TRBD1 or TRBD2 (5 bases each). The CDR3 sequence is 14 residues long. CDR1 SGHAT and CDR2 FQDESV come from the germline V gene (reference sequence). Trimming took off 8 bases at V and 4 bases at J, with 16 bases between the two ends. This CDR3 is CASGVMVGADTQYF. The CDR3 DNA reads TGTGCCAGCGGGGTGATGGTGGGGGCAGATACGCAGTATTTT.

This chain uses TRBV29-1 with TRBJ2-3; 10 bases map to TRBD1. The CDR3 runs 13 residues. The V and J ends lost 6 bases and 4 bases, in that order; junction bases with no gene match: 4. In germline, CDR1 is SQVTM, CDR2 ANQGSEA. For the CDR3, the DNA is TGCAGCGTGCGACAGGGGGCAGCAGATACGCAGTATTTT. It encodes CSVRQGAADTQYF.

The chain combines TRBV5-6 with TRBJ1-1, with 9 bases that match TRBD1. V was clipped by 4 bases and J by 10 bases; unmatched bases: 8. Germline V gene sequence: CDR1 SGHDT, CDR2 YYEEEE. The CDR3 contains 13 residues. Written as DNA, the CDR3 is TGTGCCAGCAGCGGAGGAGGGGGACAGGGAGCTTTCTTT. Protein sequence: CASSGGGGQGAFF.

This clone was counted a few times. The genes are TRBV28 and TRBJ1-5; D call uncertain. CDR3 size: 12 residues. Trimming shortened V by 2 bases and J by 5 bases, and 4 bases separated the two germline ends. CDR1 and CDR2 from the germline V gene are MDHEN and SYDVKM. This chain's CDR3 is CASSLAYQPQHF. The CDR3 DNA follows: TGTGCCAGCAGTTTAGCCTATCAGCCCCAGCATTTT.

The table lists this clone with a few counts. This chain links TRBV19 with TRBJ1-4; D uncertain. The germline gives CDR1 LNHDA, CDR2 SQIVND (reference sequence). V gave up 3 bases and J gave up 4 bases, with 12 bases separating them. This CDR3 contains 15 residues. The CDR3 bases are TGTGCCAGTAGTATCCTGTTTGGAGGTAATGAAAAACTGTTTTTT. Amino acid sequence: CASSILFGGNEKLFF. Based on the CDR3 plus reference TRBV19 and TRBJ1-4, the full variable domain is DGGITQSPKYLFRKEGQNVTLSCEQNLNHDAMYWYRQDPGQGLRLIYYSQIVNDFQKGDIAEGYSVSREKKESFPLTVTSAQKNPTAFYLCASSILFGGNEKLFFGSGTQLSVL.